These T cell receptor beta chains were read from a single sample in a study of blood T cells in healthy people across ages. One entry per CDR3 protein results from TCRdb running MiXCR on the 5' RACE reads. Of about 940,000 distinct CDR3 sequences listed, 48% are singletons. Material: blood. The receptor source for this set is a man between 25 and 39 years old in good health. Each CDR3 is given without its conserved first and last residue. A row's size may be missing; if present it is once, few, many or a size class.

>TRBJ2-7|.|TRBV10-3
AISESTVGKLGMNEQY
>.|.|TRBV5-1
ASSLGSLAYEQY
>TRBJ2-1|.|TRBV3-1
ASSPNTGPKRYEQF
>TRBJ2-2|.|TRBV12-3/TRBV12-4
ASSAKLAGGFTGELF
>TRBJ1-4|.|TRBV20-1
SAGFNEKLF
>TRBJ2-3|.|TRBV3-1
ASSLQLTADTQY
>TRBJ2-7|few|TRBV4-1
ASSAVEVAGGLNEQY
>TRBJ1-5|.|TRBV20-1
SASLKGNSNQPQH
>TRBJ2-5|once|TRBV18
ASSPAPGRKLQETQY
>TRBJ1-4|.|TRBV15
ATSRAEQGFEKLF
>TRBJ1-1|.|TRBV29-1
SVAQSPNAEAF
>TRBJ2-3|.|TRBV12-3/TRBV12-4
ASRPLAGAFTDTQY
>TRBJ2-7|.|TRBV20-1
GARSDRAIYEQY
>TRBJ2-5|many|TRBV9
ASSASGGNVETQY
>TRBJ2-3|few|TRBV4-1
ASSQDWPGVADTQY
>TRBJ2-5|.|TRBV3-1
ASSQISGVQETQY
>TRBJ2-1|.|TRBV7-2
ASSSLPGGIYNEQF
>TRBJ2-3|.|TRBV24-1
ATSPGTGKDTQY
>TRBJ1-1|.|TRBV29-1
SVEEFTGDTEAF
>TRBJ2-1|few|TRBV5-1
ASSLEGDSSYNEQF
>TRBJ1-4|.|TRBV5-6
ASSTTTIPNEKLF
>.|few|TRBV20-1
SARGQGLATGYEQY
>TRBJ2-3|.|TRBV20-1
SASGSGDISTDTQY
>TRBJ2-5|few|TRBV28
ASSWERTATQETQY
>.|.|TRBV7-2
ASSLRGSPRANEQY
>TRBJ2-3|few|TRBV20-1
SALSGTSTDTQY
>TRBJ1-1|.|TRBV7-9
ASRPGTTNTEAF
>TRBJ2-7|few|TRBV9
ASSVRQQSSYEQY
>TRBJ1-6|few|TRBV3-1
ASSQGPGGGNSPLH
>TRBJ2-1|.|TRBV6-5
ATEAGRNYNEQF
>TRBJ2-3|.|TRBV7-2
ASSLAARGAGADTQY
>TRBJ2-5|.|TRBV5-1
ASQQAQETQY
>TRBJ1-4|.|TRBV12-3/TRBV12-4
ASSETGPGEKLF